A single sample gave rise to the 20 T cell receptor beta chains below, sequenced in a study of blood T cell repertoires in COVID-19. Data came from immunoSEQ multiplex PCR; TCRdb stores just in-frame clones and leaves some out. The sample holds roughly 150,000 clones, under 85% seen once. Sample: peripheral blood. The source is a woman over 75 with acute or convalescent COVID-19.

The chain has TRBV7-9 and TRBJ1-2; 7 bases fit TRBD1. V trimming: 5 bases; J trimming: 7 bases; junction bases outside the gene matches: 10. From germline, CDR1 is SEHNR and CDR2 FQNEAQ (reference sequence). This CDR3 comprises 14 residues. The CDR3 nucleotides are TGTGCCAGCAGCCCCCTTGGACAGGCGGGTGGCTACACCTTC. It translates to CASSPLGQAGGYTF.

This clone turned up a few times. This chain joins TRBV6-5 and TRBJ1-1, with D perhaps matching TRBD1 (5 bases). CDR3 length equals 14 residues. Germline assignment: CDR1 MNHEY and CDR2 SVGAGI. The V end was cut by 6 bases, the J end by 1 base, with 12 bases between. DNA for the CDR3: TGTGCCAGCAGGGGGCTTACGAGGAACACTGAAGCTTTCTTT. It is translated as CASRGLTRNTEAFF.

The J gene is TRBJ2-1, the V gene TRBV6-6, with 10 bases lining up with TRBD2. The CDR3 is 18 residues long. V was pared by 5 bases and J by 0 bases, with 10 bases of the junction left unmatched. Germline V CDR1 and CDR2: MNHNY, SVGAGI (reference sequence). CDR3 sequence reads: CASSRLAGVVSSYNEQFF. As DNA, the CDR3 is TGTGCCAGCAGTCGACTAGCGGGTGTCGTCAGCTCCTACAATGAGCAGTTCTTC.

The chain uses TRBV28 and TRBJ1-4; D uncertain. V shed 10 bases and J shed 2 bases, with 11 bases lying between them. There are 13 residues in the CDR3. Per germline, CDR1 MDHEN and CDR2 SYDVKM. For the CDR3, the DNA is TGTGCCACCCAACCTACCACTAATGAAAAACTGTTTTTT. Amino acids: CATQPTTNEKLFF. Combining the CDR3 with reference TRBV28 and TRBJ1-4 gives the whole variable domain DVKVTQSSRYLVKRTGEKVFLECVQDMDHENMFWYRQDPGLGLRLIYFSYDVKMKEKGDIPEGYSVSREKKERFSLILESASTNQTSMYLCATQPTTNEKLFFGSGTQLSVL.

J is TRBJ1-2 and V is TRBV30; TRBD1 is a possible D gene (5 bases). Deletions cut 7 bases from V and 3 bases from J, with 15 bases between. Germline CDR1 GTSNPN, CDR2 SVGIG (reference sequence). There are 13 residues in the CDR3. The CDR3 region has the DNA TGTGCCTCCTGGGGGGATTCGGACTATGGCTACACCTTC. Protein: CASWGDSDYGYTF.

This clone was recorded a few times. The chain uses TRBV29-1 and TRBJ1-5, with D possibly matching TRBD1 (5 bases). The CDR3 totals 14 residues. Trimming left V 5 bases short and J 0 bases short, with 11 bases between. CDR1 SQVTM and CDR2 ANQGSEA come from the germline V gene. CDR3 sequence (DNA): TGCAGCGTTAGTTCAGGGAATAGCAATCAGCCCCAGCATTTT. It encodes CSVSSGNSNQPQHF.

This clone turned up a few times. The chain combines TRBV14 with TRBJ2-5; TRBD1 is a possible D gene (5 bases). Germline V gene data show CDR1 as SGHDN and CDR2 as FVKESK. The CDR3 extends over 14 amino acids. V shed 4 bases and J shed 0 bases, with 9 bases lying between them. Here the CDR3 DNA reads TGTGCCAGCAGCCGAAACAGGAACCAAGAGACCCAGTACTTC. Its translation: CASSRNRNQETQYF.

This clone was seen a single time. This chain connects TRBV27 to TRBJ1-4; D unclear. V dropped 2 bases and J dropped 5 bases, with 9 bases sitting between them. The CDR3 consists of 14 residues. Germline V gives CDR1 MNHEY, CDR2 SMNVEV (reference sequence). The DNA for the CDR3 is TGTGCCAGCAGTTTAAACCGAGGGAATGAAAAACTGTTTTTT. This codes for CASSLNRGNEKLFF. Together with reference TRBV27 and TRBJ1-4, the CDR3 gives the full variable domain: EAQVTQNPRYLITVTGKKLTVTCSQNMNHEYMSWYRQDPGLGLRQIYYSMNVEVTDKGDVPEGYKVSRKEKRNFPLILESPSPNQTSLYFCASSLNRGNEKLFFGSGTQLSVL.

The chain has TRBV6-2 or TRBV6-3 and TRBJ2-2; weak D call: TRBD1 (5 bases). CDR3 length: 13 amino acids. Trimming took 6 bases from V and 6 from J, leaving 11 bases between them. Germline V gene data show CDR1 as MNHEY and CDR2 as SVGEGT. The chain's CDR3 is CASSSQGSGELFF. The CDR3 bases are TGTGCCAGCAGCTCTCAGGGTTCCGGGGAGCTGTTTTTT.

This rearrangement joins TRBV18 to TRBJ2-7, with D tentatively TRBD2 (6 bases). Germline-derived CDR1 and CDR2 are KGHSH and LQKENI. Between the trimmed V and J ends, which lost 3 bases and 3 bases, there was a span of 15 bases. The CDR3 has 15 residues. The CDR3 bases are TGTGCCAGCTCACCCCTCCCGGGGGATATCTACGAGCAGTACTTC. Translating it yields CASSPLPGDIYEQYF.

This sequence joins TRBV29-1 and TRBJ2-5, with 7 bases aligning to TRBD1. J was trimmed by 4 bases and V by 3 bases; bases with no gene match: 5. The CDR3 consists of 13 residues. Germline CDR1 SQVTM, CDR2 ANQGSEA. CDR3: CSVDKTGRETQYF. The DNA for the CDR3 is TGCAGCGTTGACAAGACAGGGAGAGAGACCCAGTACTTC.

The chain joins TRBV6-5 to TRBJ2-1; the match to TRBD2 covers 11 bases. The V gene's germline CDR1 is MNHEY and CDR2 SVGAGI. Trimming cost V 10 bases and J 4 bases; bases outside gene matches: 3. The CDR3 runs to 13 residues. This CDR3 is CATRTSGYNEQFF. For the CDR3, the DNA is TGTGCCACCCGGACTAGCGGGTACAATGAGCAGTTCTTC.

The rearrangement links TRBV4-1 to TRBJ2-3; 10 nucleotides line up with TRBD2. Looked up from germline, CDR1 is MGHRA and CDR2 is YSYEKL. With V trimmed by 2 bases and J by 0 bases, 2 bases remained unmatched. The CDR3 spans 16 residues. The CDR3 coding sequence is TGCGCCAGCAGCCAACTAGCGGGGGCTAGCACAGATACGCAGTATTTT. Translated: CASSQLAGASTDTQYF.

V usage is TRBV11-2 and J usage is TRBJ2-7, with 7 nucleotides matching TRBD1. Germline values: CDR1 SGHAT, CDR2 FQNNGV. With 3 bases clipped from V and 2 bases from J, the junction kept 4 bases outside the gene matches. This CDR3 is built from 14 residues. The CDR3 DNA sequence: TGTGCCAGCAGCTTGCAGCAGGGGGCCTACGAGCAGTACTTC. It codes for CASSLQQGAYEQYF.

The chain uses TRBV2 and TRBJ1-3; 8 nucleotides match TRBD1. Trimming took 6 bases from V and 4 from J; bases not matched to a gene: 8. This CDR3 contains 15 residues. CDR1 is SNHLY and CDR2 is FYNNEI in the germline V gene. The CDR3 nucleotides read TGTGCCAGCAGGGGCAGGGGGCATTTCGGAAACACCATATATTTT. Its protein product is CASRGRGHFGNTIYF.

This clone was counted only a few times. Written as DNA, the CDR3 is TGTGCCAGCTCACCAGGACAGGGTCAAGATTCACCCCTCCACTTT. Residues: CASSPGQGQDSPLHF. V usage is TRBV18 and J usage is TRBJ1-6; TRBD1 agrees at 8 bases. The CDR3 consists of 15 residues. Germline trimming cut 2 bases from V and 8 bases from J; bases unmatched to any gene: 5. Per the germline V gene, CDR1 is KGHSH and CDR2 is LQKENI.

The chain is built from TRBV4-2 and TRBJ1-2, with 7 bases identical to TRBD1. The CDR3 has 15 amino acids. The germline CDR1 and CDR2 sequences are LGHNA and YNFKEQ. The V and J ends lost 1 base and 4 bases, in that order; junction bases with no gene match: 6. CDR3 sequence: CASSQAHRGIYGYTF. In DNA form, the CDR3 reads TGTGCCAGCAGCCAAGCCCACAGGGGCATCTATGGCTACACCTTC.

CDR3 DNA: TGTGCCAGCAGTTTGGGGACAGAAAACTATGGCTACACCTTC. Protein: CASSLGTENYGYTF. The chain combines TRBV27 with TRBJ1-2; 7 nucleotides line up with TRBD1. Germline loops: CDR1 MNHEY, CDR2 SMNVEV (reference sequence). After removal of 3 bases from V and 2 bases from J, the junction contained 3 bases not matched to a gene. This CDR3 has 14 amino acids.

This chain links TRBV7-2 with TRBJ1-4; maybe TRBD1 (6 bases). The V end lost 5 bases, the J end lost 6 bases, and 13 bases lay between the germline ends. The germline V gene has CDR1 SGHTA and CDR2 FQGNSA. The CDR3 extends over 14 amino acids. Written as DNA, the CDR3 is TGTGCCAGCAGCACCTCGAGGACAGATGAAAAACTGTTTTTT. Its protein product is CASSTSRTDEKLFF.

The rearrangement joins TRBV9 to TRBJ2-3; 9 bases map to TRBD2. The junction had 4 bases not matched to a gene; V was cut back by 0 bases and J by 2 bases. The germline CDR1 and CDR2 sequences are SGDLS and YYNGEE. This CDR3 is built from 16 residues. This CDR3 is CASSVVAGATTDTQYF. The CDR3 DNA reads as TGTGCCAGCAGCGTAGTAGCGGGGGCCACCACAGATACGCAGTATTTT.